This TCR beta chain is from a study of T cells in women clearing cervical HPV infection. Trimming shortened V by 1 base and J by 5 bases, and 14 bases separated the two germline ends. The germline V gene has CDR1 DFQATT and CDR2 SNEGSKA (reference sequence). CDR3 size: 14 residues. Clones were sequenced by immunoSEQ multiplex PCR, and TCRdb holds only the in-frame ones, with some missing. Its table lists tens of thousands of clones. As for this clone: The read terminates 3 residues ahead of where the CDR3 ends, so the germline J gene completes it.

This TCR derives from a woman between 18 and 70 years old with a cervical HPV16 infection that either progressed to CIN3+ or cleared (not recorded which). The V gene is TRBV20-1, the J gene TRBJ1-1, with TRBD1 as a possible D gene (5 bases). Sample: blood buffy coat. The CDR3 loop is CSARVAGEGTEAFF. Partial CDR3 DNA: TGCAGTGCTAGAGTAGCGGGGGAAGGGACTGAA.